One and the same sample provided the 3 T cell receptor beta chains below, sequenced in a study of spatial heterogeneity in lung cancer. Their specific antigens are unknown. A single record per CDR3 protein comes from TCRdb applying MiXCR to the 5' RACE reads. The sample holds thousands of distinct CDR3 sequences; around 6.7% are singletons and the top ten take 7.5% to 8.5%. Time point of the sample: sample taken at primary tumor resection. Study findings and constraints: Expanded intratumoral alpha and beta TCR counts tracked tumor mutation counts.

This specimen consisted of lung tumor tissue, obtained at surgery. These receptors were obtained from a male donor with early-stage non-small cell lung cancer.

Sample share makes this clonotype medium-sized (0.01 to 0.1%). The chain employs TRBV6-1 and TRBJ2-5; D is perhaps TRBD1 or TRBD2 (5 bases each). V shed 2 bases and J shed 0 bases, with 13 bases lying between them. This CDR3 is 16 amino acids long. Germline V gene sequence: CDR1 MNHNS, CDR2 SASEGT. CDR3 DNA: TGTGCCAGCAGTGAACGGGGACGGACGTACCAAGAGACCCAGTACTTC. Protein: CASSERGRTYQETQYF.

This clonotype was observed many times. DNA for the CDR3: TGTGCCAGCAGTTTTGGGCAGAGAGAGGATCAGCCCCAGCATTTT. It encodes CASSFGQREDQPQHF. The chain uses TRBV28 and TRBJ1-5; D gene uncertain. This CDR3 comprises 15 residues. The germline V gene encodes CDR1 MDHEN and CDR2 SYDVKM. Trimming cost V 3 bases and J 5 bases, with 14 bases left between them.

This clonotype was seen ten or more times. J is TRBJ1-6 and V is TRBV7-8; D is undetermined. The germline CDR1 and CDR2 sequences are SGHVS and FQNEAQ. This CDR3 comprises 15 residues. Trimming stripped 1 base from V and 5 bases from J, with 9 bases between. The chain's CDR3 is CASSLDAANNSPLHF. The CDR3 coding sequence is TGTGCCAGCAGCTTAGACGCCGCTAATAATTCACCCCTCCACTTT.